A single sample gave rise to the 32 T cell receptor beta chains below, sequenced in a study of blood T cell repertoires in COVID-19. Clones were read by immunoSEQ multiplex PCR, and TCRdb kept only the in-frame ones, dropping some. The sample has around 180,000 clones; approximately 83% are singletons. The sequencing input was peripheral blood. Receptor source: a human donor in a cohort sampled during active COVID-19.

A single count supports this clone. The chain carries TRBV6-1 and TRBJ1-5; D is unclear. This CDR3 has 16 amino acids. Germline CDR1 reads MNHNS; CDR2 reads SASEGT. Trimming removed 0 bases from V and 1 base from J, with 10 bases in between. In DNA, the CDR3 is TGTGCCAGCAGTGAAGCGAGGCCCGGGAGCAATCAGCCCCAGCATTTT. Its translation is CASSEARPGSNQPQHF.

Here the CDR3 reads CASSLTGWTNYGYTF. CDR3 in DNA: TGTGCCAGCAGCCTTACAGGGTGGACTAACTATGGCTACACCTTC. The rearrangement uses TRBV7-2 and TRBJ1-2, with D possibly TRBD1 on 6 matching bases. The V end lost 5 bases, the J end lost 0 bases, and 13 bases lay between the germline ends. This CDR3 is built from 15 residues. Germline CDR1 SGHTA, CDR2 FQGNSA.

The V call is TRBV10-3, the J call TRBJ2-7; 7 bases map to TRBD1. This CDR3 has 13 residues. V lost 6 bases and J lost 6; bases outside the gene matches: 8. Germline assignment: CDR1 ENHRY and CDR2 SYGVKD. CDR3 protein: CAIRTPDRVEQYF. For the CDR3, the DNA is TGTGCCATCAGGACCCCAGACAGGGTCGAGCAGTACTTC.

The chain uses TRBV4-3 and TRBJ2-5, with D maybe TRBD2 (5 bases). Looked up from germline, CDR1 is LGHNA and CDR2 is YSLEER. Trimming removed 0 bases at V and 7 bases at J, with 12 bases between. CDR3 length: 14 residues. The CDR3 nucleotides are TGCGCCAGCAGCCAAGACACCCGCCGGGGGACCCAGTACTTC. As protein: CASSQDTRRGTQYF.

The chain links TRBV3-1 (or the pseudogene TRBV3-2) to TRBJ1-1; D is uncertain. The V end was cut by 3 bases, the J end by 1 base, with 12 bases between. Germline values: CDR1 LGHDT, CDR2 YNNKEL (reference sequence). CDR3 length equals 15 residues. The CDR3 reads CASSHTRRTNTEAFF. CDR3 nucleotide sequence: TGTGCCAGCAGCCACACGAGGCGCACGAACACTGAAGCTTTCTTT.

V and J are TRBV6-5 and TRBJ2-5; TRBD1 aligns across 8 bases. Germline V gene data show CDR1 as MNHEY and CDR2 as SVGAGI. V was pared by 7 bases and J by 4 bases, with 8 bases of the junction left unmatched. This CDR3 region has 14 residues. CDR3 sequence reads: CASNLDRVGETQYF. CDR3 DNA sequence: TGTGCCAGCAACCTGGACAGGGTCGGAGAGACCCAGTACTTC.

The chain recombines TRBV7-3 with TRBJ2-3; D might be TRBD2 (5 bases). The V and J ends lost 5 bases and 7 bases respectively, with 16 bases between them. Germline CDR1 is SGHTA and CDR2 is FQGTGA. This CDR3 contains 14 residues. The CDR3 protein is CASSLSGGENTQYF. CDR3 coding DNA: TGTGCCAGCAGCCTTTCCGGAGGAGAAAATACGCAGTATTTT.

This clone was found once. The chain recombines TRBV5-4 with TRBJ2-2; 7 nucleotides line up with TRBD2. Germline V CDR1 and CDR2: SGHNT, YYREEE (reference sequence). Unmatched junction bases numbered 7, after V lost 2 bases and J lost 3 bases. The CDR3 runs to 16 residues. CDR3 amino acids: CASSLGGRGDTGELFF. CDR3 DNA sequence: TGTGCCAGCAGCTTAGGCGGGAGAGGGGACACCGGGGAGCTGTTTTTT.

For this clone: Other DNA variants within this sample encode the same CDR3. V and J are TRBV6-2 or TRBV6-3 and TRBJ1-1; 7 nucleotides line up with TRBD1. In germline, CDR1 is MNHEY, CDR2 SVGEGT. There are 11 residues in the CDR3. V dropped 5 bases and J dropped 6; count of bases not matched to a gene: 0. The CDR3 DNA is TGTGCCAGCAGTCAGGGGGCTGAAGCTTTCTTT. Translation: CASSQGAEAFF.

This chain uses TRBV28 with TRBJ2-5; 8 bases line up with TRBD1. CDR3 length equals 14 residues. The V gene end was trimmed by 4 bases and the J gene end by 5 bases; junction bases not matched to a gene: 6. Germline loops: CDR1 MDHEN, CDR2 SYDVKM. CDR3 region: CASSSRQGMETQYF. The DNA for the CDR3 is TGTGCCAGCAGTTCTCGACAGGGGATGGAGACCCAGTACTTC.

The J gene is TRBJ2-3, the V gene TRBV7-6, with 7 bases matching TRBD1. V dropped 4 bases and J dropped 2; count of bases not matched to a gene: 9. CDR1 is SGHVS, CDR2 FNYEAQ, per germline. The CDR3 is 16 residues long. This chain's CDR3 is CASSSLFGTATDTQYF. The CDR3 DNA reads TGTGCCAGCAGCTCCCTATTTGGGACAGCCACAGATACGCAGTATTTT.

This clone was seen only once. The chain uses TRBV18 and TRBJ1-2; 7 bases are shared with TRBD1. The CDR3 is 14 amino acids. Germline-derived CDR1 and CDR2 are KGHSH and LQKENI. V lost 5 bases to trimming and J lost 6 bases; unmatched junction nucleotides: 9. The CDR3 sequence is CASSSSGQMDGYTF. For the CDR3, the DNA is TGTGCCAGCTCATCGTCGGGACAGATGGATGGCTACACCTTC.

The chain employs TRBV20-1 and TRBJ2-7; TRBD2 might be the D (6 bases). The CDR3 is 13 residues long. V lost 3 bases and J lost 2, with 11 bases in between. The germline V gene has CDR1 DFQATT and CDR2 SNEGSKA (reference sequence). This CDR3 is CSASGRTTYEQYF. CDR3 sequence (DNA): TGCAGTGCTAGTGGGAGGACGACCTACGAGCAGTACTTC.

The chain couples TRBV7-8 to TRBJ1-1, with D unresolved. There are 14 residues in the CDR3. V was pared by 5 bases and J by 1 base, with 11 bases between. CDR1 and CDR2 (germline): SGHVS, FQNEAQ. The CDR3 reads CASSPTNTNTEAFF. CDR3 sequence (DNA): TGTGCCAGCAGCCCGACAAACACGAACACTGAAGCTTTCTTT.

The gene calls are TRBV5-1 and TRBJ1-3; 7 bases map to TRBD1. This CDR3 is 16 amino acids long. The trim removed 0 bases at V and 2 bases at J, leaving 5 bases unmatched. CDR1 and CDR2 from the germline V gene are SGHRS and YFSETQ. In nucleotides, the CDR3 is TGCGCCAGCAGCTTGGAGTACAGGGGTGCTGGAAACACCATATATTTT. Amino acid sequence: CASSLEYRGAGNTIYF. Together with reference TRBV5-1 and TRBJ1-3, the CDR3 gives the full variable domain: KAGVTQTPRYLIKTRGQQVTLSCSPISGHRSVSWYQQTPGQGLQFLFEYFSETQRNKGNFPGRFSGRQFSNSRSEMNVSTLELGDSALYLCASSLEYRGAGNTIYFGEGSWLTVV.

The chain employs TRBV11-3 and TRBJ1-1; tentatively, D is TRBD1 (5 bases). This CDR3 contains 14 residues. Deletions cut 7 bases from V and 3 bases from J, with 15 bases between. Germline values: CDR1 SGHNT, CDR2 YENEEA. The CDR3 DNA reads as TGTGCCAGCAACGGGGGGTGGATAGACACTGAAGCTTTCTTT. It codes for CASNGGWIDTEAFF.

The gene calls are TRBV6-2 or TRBV6-3 and TRBJ1-1; 7 bases map to TRBD1. The junction had 1 base not matched to a gene; V was cut back by 5 bases and J by 1 base. CDR1 and CDR2 from the germline V gene are MNHEY and SVGEGT. The CDR3 spans 13 residues. CDR3 residues: CASSGDRNTEAFF. DNA for the CDR3: TGTGCCAGCAGTGGGGACAGGAACACTGAAGCTTTCTTT.

The rearrangement joins TRBV7-2 to TRBJ2-5; 7 nucleotides agree with TRBD2. The CDR3 contains 14 residues. After removal of 5 bases from V and 0 bases from J, the junction contained 3 bases not matched to a gene. Germline V CDR1 and CDR2: SGHTA, FQGNSA. The DNA for the CDR3 is TGTGCCAGCAGCACCGGGGGGAACCAAGAGACCCAGTACTTC. As protein: CASSTGGNQETQYF.

The chain has TRBV11-2 and TRBJ1-1; 9 bases are a match to TRBD1. The CDR3 spans 12 residues. The ends lost 3 bases at V and 12 bases at J; junction bases unmatched: 5. Germline assignment: CDR1 SGHAT and CDR2 FQNNGV. CDR3 region: CASSFRDRETFF. The DNA for the CDR3 is TGTGCCAGCAGCTTCCGGGACAGGGAGACTTTCTTT.

This clone has only one observation. This chain links TRBV27 with TRBJ2-7; 8 bases match TRBD1. The V and J ends lost 8 bases and 0 bases, in that order; junction bases with no gene match: 6. Germline V CDR1 and CDR2: MNHEY, SMNVEV (reference sequence). The CDR3 consists of 14 residues. Here the CDR3 reads CASGHTGGSYEQYF. Here the CDR3 DNA reads TGTGCCAGCGGTCACACAGGGGGCTCCTACGAGCAGTACTTC.

The V and J genes are TRBV28 and TRBJ2-7; 8 bases map to TRBD2. Germline V gene data show CDR1 as MDHEN and CDR2 as SYDVKM. CDR3 length: 16 amino acids. The V and J ends lost 4 bases and 2 bases, in that order; junction bases with no gene match: 10. CDR3 DNA: TGTGCCAGCAGTTCCCCAGGAGCGGGAGTACCCTACGAGCAGTACTTC. Protein: CASSSPGAGVPYEQYF.

The chain carries TRBV7-2 and TRBJ2-1; no reliable D call. This CDR3 spans 16 amino acids. CDR1 SGHTA and CDR2 FQGNSA come from the germline V gene. V lost 4 bases and J 7 bases, leaving 20 bases between the germline ends. CDR3 sequence: CASSSSRSSARNEQFF. The CDR3 DNA is TGTGCCAGCAGCTCGAGTCGGTCGAGCGCGCGAAATGAGCAGTTCTTC.

Only one count was recorded for this clone. J is TRBJ1-3 and V is TRBV3-1 (or the pseudogene TRBV3-2); no reliable D call. The CDR3 sequence is 15 residues long. V was clipped by 0 bases and J by 4 bases, with 10 bases between them. The germline V gene encodes CDR1 LGHDT and CDR2 YNNKEL (reference sequence). Here the CDR3 reads CASSQDTVSGNTIYF. The CDR3 DNA is TGTGCCAGCAGCCAAGATACAGTGAGCGGAAACACCATATATTTT.

The chain couples TRBV5-1 to TRBJ2-7; the match to TRBD1 covers 10 bases. Losses at the gene ends were 4 bases for V and 4 bases for J; bases not matched to a gene: 5. The length of the CDR3 is 14 residues. Germline CDR1 SGHRS, CDR2 YFSETQ. CDR3 in DNA: TGCGCCAGCAGCCTTGGGACAGGGGTTTACGAGCAGTACTTC. Translation: CASSLGTGVYEQYF.

In DNA form, the CDR3 reads TGTGCCCTTGGGACAGACAACTATGGCTACACCTTC. Amino acid sequence: CALGTDNYGYTF. V and J are TRBV10-3 and TRBJ1-2, with 7 bases aligning to TRBD1. CDR3 length equals 12 residues. Germline V gene data show CDR1 as ENHRY and CDR2 as SYGVKD. V shed 11 bases, J shed 2 bases, and the junction held 5 bases outside the gene matches.

V is TRBV5-4 and J is TRBJ2-7, with TRBD1 as a possible D gene (5 bases). Germline CDR1 is SGHNT and CDR2 is YYREEE (reference sequence). The germline V and J ends were trimmed by 0 bases and 1 base, with 11 bases remaining between them. CDR3 length: 15 amino acids. CDR3 DNA: TGTGCCAGCAGCTTGGGGTCAGGGCGTTCCTACGAGCAGTACTTC. Its protein product is CASSLGSGRSYEQYF. The entire variable domain, with the rest obtained from reference TRBV5-4 and TRBJ2-7, is as follows: ETGVTQSPTHLIKTRGQQVTLRCSSQSGHNTVSWYQQALGQGPQFIFQYYREEENGRGNFPPRFSGLQFPNYSSELNVNALELDDSALYLCASSLGSGRSYEQYFGPGTRLTVT.

This rearrangement joins TRBV6-2 or TRBV6-3 to TRBJ2-3; TRBD2 might be the D (6 bases). The CDR3 totals 15 residues. In germline, CDR1 is MNHEY, CDR2 SVGEGT. V was cut by 6 bases and J by 2 bases, with 15 bases left in between. The CDR3 reads CASSPSQRVTDTQYF. CDR3 DNA: TGTGCCAGCAGCCCCTCCCAGCGGGTCACAGATACGCAGTATTTT.

CDR3 bases: TGTGCCAGCAGCCTGACAGGACCCAGCAATCAGCCCCAGCATTTT. This sequence encodes CASSLTGPSNQPQHF. The chain joins TRBV7-2 to TRBJ1-5; D perhaps matches TRBD1 (6 bases). The V end lost 5 bases, the J end lost 1 base, and 12 bases lay between the germline ends. Germline V CDR1 and CDR2: SGHTA, FQGNSA. CDR3 size: 15 residues.

The V and J genes are TRBV7-9 and TRBJ2-1; 7 bases map to TRBD2. The CDR3 totals 15 residues. Losses at the gene ends were 5 bases for V and 10 bases for J; bases not matched to a gene: 14. Germline loops: CDR1 SEHNR, CDR2 FQNEAQ (reference sequence). The CDR3 loop is CASSPTLLSSGEQFF. As DNA, the CDR3 is TGTGCCAGCAGCCCTACTCTCCTCTCTAGCGGCGAGCAGTTCTTC.

The chain carries TRBV11-1 and TRBJ1-6; D might be TRBD1 (6 bases). CDR3 size: 14 residues. Per the germline V gene, CDR1 is SGHAT and CDR2 is FQDESV (reference sequence). V was cut by 4 bases and J by 7 bases, with 11 bases left in between. The CDR3 coding sequence is TGTGCCAGCAGCTACAGGGTGAGGAATTCACCCCTCCACTTT. The encoded protein is CASSYRVRNSPLHF. The whole variable domain, remainder taken from reference TRBV11-1 and TRBJ1-6, is EAEVAQSPRYKITEKSQAVAFWCDPISGHATLYWYRQILGQGPELLVQFQDESVVDDSQLPKDRFSAERLKGVDSTLKIQPAELGDSAMYLCASSYRVRNSPLHFGNGTRLTVT.

CDR3 coding DNA: TGCAGTGCTAGGGGACAGCTTGGCTACACCTTC. This translates into CSARGQLGYTF. V gene TRBV20-1 combines with J gene TRBJ1-2; 7 bases align to TRBD1. Germline CDR1 DFQATT, CDR2 SNEGSKA (reference sequence). The CDR3 has 11 amino acids. The J segment lost 7 bases and the V segment lost 3 bases, leaving 2 bases of the junction unmatched.

The chain joins TRBV27 to TRBJ2-3; 9 nucleotides line up with TRBD2. Germline values: CDR1 MNHEY, CDR2 SMNVEV (reference sequence). Losses at the gene ends were 3 bases for V and 5 bases for J; bases not matched to a gene: 9. The CDR3 sequence is 16 residues long. The CDR3 loop is CASSLLLAGIKDTQYF. The CDR3 DNA reads as TGTGCCAGCAGTTTGCTCCTAGCGGGAATTAAAGATACGCAGTATTTT.